These 5 T cell receptor beta chains were all obtained from the same sample, sequenced in a study of spatial heterogeneity in lung cancer. General study results and limits: Mutation tallies in tumors tracked expanded intratumoral alpha and beta TCR counts.

Their recognized antigens are unknown. Indicated time point: sample taken at primary tumor resection. TCRdb passed the 5' RACE reads through MiXCR, listing each CDR3 protein once. The sample yields fewer than 20,000 distinct CDR3 sequences, almost 6% seen once. The sample in question was lung tumor tissue, obtained at surgery. The receptor source for this set is a female donor with early-stage non-small cell lung cancer.

Only a few counts were recorded for this clonotype. With the library built for alpha chains, this beta chain is off target and its frequency is not meaningful. The rearrangement uses TRBV7-9 and TRBJ1-1; TRBD1 is a possible D gene (5 bases). CDR1 SEHNR and CDR2 FQNEAQ come from the germline V gene (reference sequence). Trimming shortened V by 5 bases and J by 0 bases, and 19 bases separated the two germline ends. The CDR3 is 17 amino acids. The CDR3 DNA is TGTGCCAGCAGCCTCCCCCGGGACTCAGAGATGAACACTGAAGCTTTCTTT. The encoded protein is CASSLPRDSEMNTEAFF.

This clonotype is labeled large. This beta chain appears as a stray read in a library generated for alpha chains; its size is not informative. The V gene is TRBV2, the J gene TRBJ2-7; D gene unclear. The CDR3 length is 13 residues. The V end was cut by 7 bases, the J end by 0 bases, with 10 bases between. CDR1 and CDR2 (germline): SNHLY, FYNNEI. This CDR3 reads CASTLSDSYEQYF. The DNA for the CDR3 is TGTGCCAGCACCTTAAGCGACTCCTACGAGCAGTACTTC.

This clonotype was detected ten times or more. Little can be read into the size of this beta chain, an off-target read in a library designed for alpha chains. CDR3 nucleotide sequence: TGTGCCAGCAGTTTGATATCTAGGGCAGGGAGGTTCAATGAGCAGTTCTTC. It is translated as CASSLISRAGRFNEQFF. The rearrangement joins TRBV27 to TRBJ2-1, with TRBD2 as a possible D gene (6 bases). Looked up from germline, CDR1 is MNHEY and CDR2 is SMNVEV (reference sequence). The CDR3 runs 17 residues. Trimming removed 3 bases at V and 6 bases at J, with 21 bases between.

This clonotype was picked up a small number of times. This beta chain was picked up by a library intended for alpha chains and is off target, so its count carries little meaning. J is TRBJ2-3 and V is TRBV7-6, with 13 bases that match TRBD2. Germline V gene sequence: CDR1 SGHVS, CDR2 FNYEAQ. There are 16 residues in the CDR3. V was clipped by 6 bases and J by 4 bases; unmatched bases: 7. The CDR3 here is CASRTRTSGSADTQYF. In DNA form, the CDR3 reads TGTGCCAGCAGGACCCGGACTAGCGGGAGCGCAGATACGCAGTATTTT.

This clonotype has only a few counts. Because this beta chain is a stray read in a library intended to capture alpha chains, its abundance should not be given much weight. The chain couples TRBV3-1 to TRBJ2-7; D tentatively fits TRBD1 or TRBD2 (6 bases each). CDR3 size: 13 residues. Germline CDR1 is LGHDT and CDR2 is YNNKEL (reference sequence). Trimming removed 2 bases from V and 6 bases from J, with 11 bases in between. CDR3 DNA sequence: TGTGCCAGCAGCCAAACAGAGGGGGGCGAGCAGTACTTC. It encodes CASSQTEGGEQYF.